The 2 T cell receptor beta chains presented below share a single source sample, sequenced in a study of beta chain features in type 1 diabetes. Reverse transcribing all isolated RNA meant expressed TCRB transcripts were sequenced. Profiling relied on immunoSEQ multiplex PCR, and the TCRdb table lists in-frame clones only, not all of them. Among about 660,000 clones listed, around an eighth were seen once. These TCRs are of unknown antigen specificity. Study results and limitations: In all four CD4+ subsets, TCRB CDR3 length was significantly, moderately reduced in type 1 diabetes.

The sample taken for sequencing was naive CD4+ T cells from blood. The origin of the receptors is a man aged 18 to 30 with type 1 diabetes.

This clone was detected only a few times. The chain carries TRBV25-1 and TRBJ1-1; no reliable D call. Germline CDR1 MGHDK, CDR2 SYGVNS. This CDR3 has 13 residues. V was clipped by 0 bases and J by 5 bases, with 7 bases between them. CDR3 amino acids: CASSEYRGTEAFF. The DNA of the CDR3 is TGTGCCAGCAGTGAATATCGAGGTACTGAAGCTTTCTTT.

This sequence joins TRBV11-2 and TRBJ2-7; 8 nucleotides match TRBD2. CDR3 length equals 16 residues. Germline CDR1 reads SGHAT; CDR2 reads FQNNGV. Unmatched junction bases numbered 12, after V lost 1 base and J lost 7 bases. The DNA for the CDR3 is TGTGCCAGCAGCTTAGTTAGCGGGAACACCATGGGGGAGCAGTACTTC. As protein: CASSLVSGNTMGEQYF.